These T cell receptor beta chains were read from a single sample in a study of blood T cell repertoires in COVID-19. Repertoires were generated with immunoSEQ multiplex PCR, while TCRdb's copy carries only in-frame clones and drops some. The repertoire holds 240,000 or so clones, around 90% seen once, with roughly 0.95% in the top ten. The material sequenced was PBMCs or T cells enriched from blood (not recorded which). These receptors came from a man in his forties or fifties who had been exposed to COVID-19. The CDR3 runs from the conserved cysteine through the conserved F or W. The order of the fields is clone size, J gene, V gene, D gene, CDR3 DNA, CDR3 protein. D genes are given only for firm matches. A row's size may be missing; if present it is once, few, many or a size class.

NA TRBJ2-1 TRBV5-1 TRBD2 TGCGCCAGCAGCTTGCTCCGCGGGAGAGGGAATGAGCAGTTCTTC CASSLLRGRGNEQFF
once TRBJ1-1 TRBV25-1 TRBD1 TGTGCCAGCAGTGAATCAACAGGGGGCCTGTCTGAAGCTTTCTTT CASSESTGGLSEAFF
once TRBJ1-2 TRBV30 NA TGTGCCTGGAGTGTACGGGGGGCTGGCTATGGCTACACCTTC CAWSVRGAGYGYTF
NA TRBJ2-2 TRBV30 NA TGTGCCTGGAGTGTATGGGGAGGCAGGGCGAACACCGGGGAGCTGTTTTTT CAWSVWGGRANTGELFF
NA TRBJ2-1 TRBV5-1 TRBD2 TGCGCCAGCAGCTATCCGGGACTAGCGGGAGTCAATGAGCAGTTCTTC CASSYPGLAGVNEQFF
once TRBJ1-1 TRBV11-3 NA TGTGCCAGCAGCTTACATGGCAGCGAGGGCACTGAAGCTTTCTTT CASSLHGSEGTEAFF
NA TRBJ1-1 TRBV28 NA TGTGCCAGCAGTTTCCCCCTCCGGGTGGGGAACACTGAAGCTTTCTTT CASSFPLRVGNTEAFF
NA TRBJ2-1 TRBV7-9 TRBD2 TGTGCCAGCAGCCCTAAACTAGCGGACTCCTACAATGAGCAGTTCTTC CASSPKLADSYNEQFF
NA TRBJ2-2 TRBV5-1 TRBD1 TGCGCCAGCAGCCCCCTACAGGGGACCGGGGAGCTGTTTTTT CASSPLQGTGELFF
NA TRBJ2-5 TRBV18 NA TGTGCCAGCTCTTTCCTGGCCGTGCAAGAGACCCAGTACTTC CASSFLAVQETQYF